These 30 T cell receptor beta chains share one sample of origin, sequenced in a study of blood T cell repertoires in COVID-19. This table comes from immunoSEQ multiplex PCR, and its TCRdb copy is limited to in-frame clones, with some not included. The sample lists 300,000 to 450,000 clones; over 75% were seen once. The sequencing input was PBMCs or T cells enriched from blood (not recorded which). The receptors stem from a man younger than 35 who had recovered from COVID-19.

The chain recombines TRBV7-9 with TRBJ1-2; D perhaps matches TRBD1 (5 bases). This CDR3 region has 14 residues. Per germline, CDR1 SEHNR and CDR2 FQNEAQ (reference sequence). V lost 7 bases, J lost 0 bases, and 12 bases lay in between. The CDR3 loop is CASTLGVTNYGYTF. The CDR3, as DNA: TGTGCCAGCACCCTAGGGGTAACTAACTATGGCTACACCTTC.

A word on this clone: The sample holds other DNA sequences that translate to the same CDR3. This rearrangement joins TRBV7-9 to TRBJ1-4; the match to TRBD1 covers 10 bases. The CDR3 contains 14 residues. Unmatched junction bases numbered 4, after V lost 5 bases and J lost 7 bases. Germline V gene lookup returns CDR1 SEHNR and CDR2 FQNEAQ (reference sequence). In DNA, the CDR3 is TGTGCCAGCAGCCGTGGACAGGGGGGTGAAAAACTGTTTTTT. Translation: CASSRGQGGEKLFF.

The chain couples TRBV7-9 to TRBJ2-7; 9 bases map to TRBD1. The CDR3 is 12 residues long. The V gene end was trimmed by 5 bases and the J gene end by 6 bases; junction bases not matched to a gene: 2. Germline CDR1 is SEHNR and CDR2 is FQNEAQ (reference sequence). CDR3 in DNA: TGTGCCAGCAGCGCGGGACAGGGCGAGCAGTACTTC. It translates to CASSAGQGEQYF. The full variable domain, completed using reference TRBV7-9 and TRBJ2-7, is DTGVSQNPRHKITKRGQNVTFRCDPISEHNRLYWYRQTLGQGPEFLTYFQNEAQLEKSRLLSDRFSAERPKGSFSTLEIQRTEQGDSAMYLCASSAGQGEQYFGPGTRLTVT.

The chain has TRBV20-1 and TRBJ2-2, with D tentatively TRBD1 (7 bases). The CDR3 is made up of 17 amino acids. V was cut by 3 bases and J by 4 bases, with 21 bases left in between. Germline V gene sequence: CDR1 DFQATT, CDR2 SNEGSKA (reference sequence). This CDR3 reads CSASGAQQGRSTGELFF. Here the CDR3 DNA reads TGCAGTGCTAGTGGGGCTCAACAGGGGAGGAGCACCGGGGAGCTGTTTTTT.

The gene calls are TRBV11-2 and TRBJ1-2, with 8 bases lining up with TRBD1. Unmatched junction bases numbered 5, after V lost 1 base and J lost 7 bases. The germline V gene encodes CDR1 SGHAT and CDR2 FQNNGV. The CDR3 sequence is 14 residues long. The CDR3 region has the DNA TGTGCCAGCAGCTTAGGCGCAGGGGGCAGTGGCTACACCTTC. Its translation: CASSLGAGGSGYTF.

The chain is built from TRBV18 and TRBJ2-2, with D perhaps TRBD2 (5 bases). The V gene's germline CDR1 is KGHSH and CDR2 LQKENI. Trimming took 2 bases from V and 4 from J, leaving 11 bases between them. The CDR3 is made up of 15 amino acids. The CDR3 reads CASSPRQAGTGELFF. The CDR3 DNA reads TGTGCCAGCTCACCAAGGCAGGCGGGCACCGGGGAGCTGTTTTTT.

CDR3 nucleotide sequence: TGTGCCAGCAGAGCCTTAACTCCCGGGACAGGGGGCACAGATACGCAGTATTTT. Translation gives CASRALTPGTGGTDTQYF. The rearrangement uses TRBV2 and TRBJ2-3; 10 bases are shared with TRBD1. Losses at the gene ends were 6 bases for V and 1 base for J; bases not matched to a gene: 13. CDR3 size: 18 residues. In germline, CDR1 is SNHLY, CDR2 FYNNEI. Using reference TRBV2 and TRBJ2-3 for the parts outside the CDR3, the full variable domain is EPEVTQTPSHQVTQMGQEVILRCVPISNHLYFYWYRQILGQKVEFLVSFYNNEISEKSEIFDDQFSVERPDGSNFTLKIRSTKLEDSAMYFCASRALTPGTGGTDTQYFGPGTRLTVL.

This clone was seen only once. This chain joins TRBV30 and TRBJ2-2; possible D gene TRBD1, 6 bases. The germline V gene encodes CDR1 GTSNPN and CDR2 SVGIG (reference sequence). The CDR3 is 15 amino acids. V was trimmed by 5 bases and J by 6 bases, leaving 19 bases between them. DNA for the CDR3: TGTGCCTGGCGCACCGGGCTACAGGGTCCCGGGGAGCTGTTTTTT. Its translation: CAWRTGLQGPGELFF.

This sequence joins TRBV9 and TRBJ1-5; D call uncertain. The germline CDR1 and CDR2 sequences are SGDLS and YYNGEE. CDR3 length: 13 residues. V was shortened by 6 bases and J by 7 bases, with 14 bases between the two germline ends. DNA of the CDR3: TGTGCCAGCAACGGCGGGTGGGGACAGCCCCAGCATTTT. It translates to CASNGGWGQPQHF. The complete variable domain, with remaining parts taken from reference TRBV9 and TRBJ1-5, reads DSGVTQTPKHLITATGQRVTLRCSPRSGDLSVYWYQQSLDQGLQFLIQYYNGEERAKGNILERFSAQQFPDLHSELNLSSLELGDSALYFCASNGGWGQPQHFGDGTRLSIL.

This chain connects TRBV6-5 to TRBJ1-3; D is perhaps TRBD1 (6 bases). The CDR3 is 14 residues long. V lost 6 bases, J lost 3 bases, and 12 bases lay in between. Germline V gene data show CDR1 as MNHEY and CDR2 as SVGAGI. This chain's CDR3 is CASRVQGFGNTIYF. CDR3 DNA: TGTGCCAGCAGGGTACAGGGATTTGGAAACACCATATATTTT.

As DNA, the CDR3 is TGTGCCACCAGTGACAGGGGGAATCGGGAAAAACTGTTTTTT. Amino acids: CATSDRGNREKLFF. This chain joins TRBV24-1 and TRBJ1-4; 7 bases agree with TRBD1. V was clipped by 4 bases and J by 8 bases; unmatched bases: 6. CDR3 length equals 14 residues. Germline CDR1 KGHDR, CDR2 SFDVKD.

The chain's CDR3 is CATNRGTGETGELFF. CDR3 coding DNA: TGTGCCACCAACCGAGGGACAGGGGAGACCGGGGAGCTGTTTTTT. The gene calls are TRBV19 and TRBJ2-2; 10 bases map to TRBD1. CDR3 size: 15 residues. CDR1 is LNHDA, CDR2 SQIVND, per germline (reference sequence). Germline trimming cut 10 bases from V and 5 bases from J; bases unmatched to any gene: 10.

This chain uses TRBV28 with TRBJ1-2; a possible D gene is TRBD1 (5 bases). The V end was cut by 6 bases, the J end by 8 bases, with 22 bases between. CDR3 length: 15 residues. Germline V CDR1 and CDR2: MDHEN, SYDVKM. Here the CDR3 reads CASRPPGSQGGGYTF. The CDR3 DNA sequence: TGTGCCAGCAGGCCTCCAGGGTCGCAGGGAGGGGGCTACACCTTC.

This clone was observed once. The V and J genes are TRBV7-2 and TRBJ1-4; TRBD1 matches 11 bases. CDR3 length equals 16 residues. Germline V gene sequence: CDR1 SGHTA, CDR2 FQGNSA. V shed 5 bases, J shed 0 bases, and the junction held 2 bases outside the gene matches. The chain's CDR3 is CASSTGQGATNEKLFF. For the CDR3, the DNA is TGTGCCAGCAGCACGGGACAGGGGGCAACTAATGAAAAACTGTTTTTT.

The CDR3 reads CASSLNGRADTQYF. In DNA form, the CDR3 reads TGTGCCAGCAGCTTAAACGGGAGAGCAGATACGCAGTATTTT. J is TRBJ2-3 and V is TRBV7-3, with D maybe TRBD2 (6 bases). Germline CDR1 SGHTA, CDR2 FQGTGA. CDR3 size: 14 residues. V lost 1 base and J 4 bases, leaving 9 bases between the germline ends.

This clone was detected a few times. The DNA for the CDR3 is TGTGCCAGCAGCTTAACTGGCGGATCTCTCCCCAATGAGCAGTTCTTC. Amino acid sequence: CASSLTGGSLPNEQFF. This rearrangement joins TRBV7-3 to TRBJ2-1; D is unresolved. CDR3 length: 16 residues. V shed 0 bases and J shed 6 bases, with 15 bases lying between them. Germline CDR1 is SGHTA and CDR2 is FQGTGA.

CDR3 bases: TGTGCCAGCAGCTTGGAGTACAGGGGAGTTCCTTCACCCCTCCACTTT. Protein product: CASSLEYRGVPSPLHF. The chain uses TRBV5-4 and TRBJ1-6, with TRBD1 identical over 7 bases. The CDR3 covers 16 residues. Trimming cost V 0 bases and J 9 bases; bases outside gene matches: 9. Germline V CDR1 and CDR2: SGHNT, YYREEE (reference sequence).

V and J are TRBV27 and TRBJ2-1, with D perhaps TRBD2 (7 bases). Germline values: CDR1 MNHEY, CDR2 SMNVEV (reference sequence). The germline V and J ends were trimmed by 2 bases and 4 bases, with 24 bases remaining between them. There are 19 residues in the CDR3. The CDR3 DNA sequence: TGTGCCAGCAGTTTACGCGCAATTTTGGGGGAGGGGGGTTACAATGAGCAGTTCTTC. It codes for CASSLRAILGEGGYNEQFF.

V is TRBV7-9 and J is TRBJ1-2; 9 nucleotides align to TRBD1. Trimming removed 1 base from V and 8 bases from J; junction bases left unmatched: 17. Germline loops: CDR1 SEHNR, CDR2 FQNEAQ (reference sequence). The CDR3 runs 18 residues. CDR3 protein: CASSLGGPGQGEVKGYTF. The CDR3 DNA is TGTGCCAGCAGCTTAGGCGGTCCGGGACAGGGAGAAGTAAAAGGCTACACCTTC.

The chain has TRBV5-6 and TRBJ2-1; D not resolved. The V gene lost 4 bases and the J gene lost 0 bases, with 17 bases spanning the gap. CDR3 length: 17 residues. Germline V lookup: CDR1 SGHDT, CDR2 YYEEEE. CDR3 region: CASSPSVGSLSYNEQFF. The DNA of the CDR3 is TGTGCCAGCAGCCCCTCCGTCGGTTCCCTCTCCTACAATGAGCAGTTCTTC.

This clone was seen only a few times. The J gene is TRBJ1-2, the V gene TRBV7-9; D uncertain. The V end lost 2 bases, the J end lost 4 bases, and 8 bases lay between the germline ends. This CDR3 is 13 amino acids long. Germline V gene lookup returns CDR1 SEHNR and CDR2 FQNEAQ (reference sequence). The CDR3 protein is CASSLHSIYGYTF. The CDR3, as DNA: TGTGCCAGCAGCTTACACAGTATCTATGGCTACACCTTC. Drawing the rest from reference TRBV7-9 and TRBJ1-2, the complete variable domain is DTGVSQNPRHKITKRGQNVTFRCDPISEHNRLYWYRQTLGQGPEFLTYFQNEAQLEKSRLLSDRFSAERPKGSFSTLEIQRTEQGDSAMYLCASSLHSIYGYTFGSGTRLTVV.

This clone was recorded a few times. The chain has TRBV12-5 and TRBJ1-1; D call uncertain. The CDR3 consists of 11 residues. Germline V gene data show CDR1 as LGHNT and CDR2 as FRNRAP. With 5 bases removed from V and 8 bases from J, the gap between germline ends came to 9 bases. In nucleotides, the CDR3 is TGTGCTAGTGGTGTGGCACAGGAAGCTTTCTTT. Protein product: CASGVAQEAFF.

The J gene is TRBJ2-1, the V gene TRBV30; TRBD2 aligns across 14 bases. Losses at the gene ends were 4 bases for V and 7 bases for J; bases not matched to a gene: 18. Per the germline V gene, CDR1 is GTSNPN and CDR2 is SVGIG (reference sequence). The length of the CDR3 is 19 residues. The chain's CDR3 is CAWIAAGTSGSWDGNEQFF. For the CDR3, the DNA is TGTGCCTGGATCGCCGCCGGGACTAGCGGGAGTTGGGACGGGAATGAGCAGTTCTTC.

The rearrangement links TRBV4-1 to TRBJ1-1; 8 bases fit TRBD1. CDR1 and CDR2 from the germline V gene are MGHRA and YSYEKL. The CDR3 is 13 residues long. V was clipped by 5 bases and J by 5 bases; unmatched bases: 4. The CDR3: CASSSQGATEAFF. The CDR3 nucleotides read TGCGCCAGCAGCTCCCAGGGGGCAACTGAAGCTTTCTTT.

The chain carries TRBV5-5 and TRBJ2-7; possible D gene TRBD1, 5 bases. CDR1 and CDR2 (germline): SGHKS, YYEKEE (reference sequence). Trimming left V 4 bases short and J 5 bases short, with 10 bases between. The CDR3 is made up of 12 amino acids. CDR3 sequence: CASSPSGNEQYF. CDR3 sequence (DNA): TGTGCCAGCAGCCCGTCAGGGAACGAGCAGTACTTC. The full variable domain, its missing parts supplied by reference TRBV5-5 and TRBJ2-7, is DAGVTQSPTHLIKTRGQQVTLRCSPISGHKSVSWYQQVLGQGPQFIFQYYEKEERGRGNFPDRFSARQFPNYSSELNVNALLLGDSALYLCASSPSGNEQYFGPGTRLTVT.

V and J are TRBV9 and TRBJ1-2; D is uncertain. CDR3 length: 16 residues. CDR1 is SGDLS, CDR2 YYNGEE, per germline. The V end lost 4 bases, the J end lost 6 bases, and 22 bases lay between the germline ends. The CDR3 nucleotides read TGTGCCAGCAGCCCCTCGGGAGGTCTGGCTTATAATGGCTACACCTTC. The encoded protein is CASSPSGGLAYNGYTF.

V and J are TRBV4-3 and TRBJ1-1, with D uncertain. The CDR3 is 16 amino acids. V dropped 0 bases and J dropped 2 bases, with 13 bases sitting between them. In germline, CDR1 is LGHNA, CDR2 YSLEER. The CDR3 sequence is CASSQDGRLENTEAFF. CDR3 DNA sequence: TGCGCCAGCAGCCAAGATGGCCGTCTAGAAAACACTGAAGCTTTCTTT.

V and J are TRBV2 and TRBJ2-2; D not certain. Trimming removed 7 bases at V and 3 bases at J, with 6 bases between. The germline V gene encodes CDR1 SNHLY and CDR2 FYNNEI. This CDR3 is 12 amino acids long. The chain's CDR3 is CASNGHTGELFF. Here the CDR3 DNA reads TGTGCCAGCAATGGCCACACCGGGGAGCTGTTTTTT.

The V gene is TRBV7-9, the J gene TRBJ1-4; 11 bases are a match to TRBD1. The CDR3 is 16 residues long. V shed 5 bases and J 10 bases; nucleotides not matched to a gene: 12. In germline, CDR1 is SEHNR, CDR2 FQNEAQ (reference sequence). CDR3 nucleotide sequence: TGTGCCAGCAGCCCCCCGGGACAGGGGGTATTTAGAAAACTGTTTTTT. It specifies CASSPPGQGVFRKLFF.

The V call is TRBV18, the J call TRBJ2-1; 7 bases are a match to TRBD1. With V trimmed by 1 base and J by 5 bases, 5 bases remained unmatched. The CDR3 totals 15 residues. The germline CDR1 and CDR2 sequences are KGHSH and LQKENI. The CDR3 reads CASSPQGQLDNEQFF. CDR3 in DNA: TGTGCCAGCTCACCACAGGGACAGCTAGACAATGAGCAGTTCTTC.